The clone carrying this T cell receptor beta chain has ten or more counts. The antigen is unknown. This CDR3 is 12 amino acids long. CDR1 KGHSH and CDR2 LQKENI come from the germline V gene. Trimming stripped 0 bases from V and 1 base from J, with 0 bases between. This entry is derived from a study of identical twins. Unique molecular identifiers were present on the cDNA, and a universal primer site came from template switching. A single record per CDR3 protein comes from TCRdb applying MiXCR to the 5' RACE reads. The data show fewer than 350,000 distinct CDR3 sequences, around 8.8% seen once. Study-level findings and limits: Twin sharing of out-of-frame TCR alpha was underestimated by models in monozygotic pairs. Invariant MAIT and iNKT cells could partly confound zero-insertion analyses.

Separately, the same data were catalogued under a study of yellow fever vaccine responses in identical twins.

Sequences were obtained from memory (CD45RO+) T cells sorted from blood. V is TRBV18 and J is TRBJ2-5, with D unclear. This sequence was found in a woman aged 18-30 years in good health. The CDR3 is CASSPPQETQYF. The CDR3 nucleotides read TGTGCCAGCTCACCACCCCAAGAGACCCAGTACTTC.